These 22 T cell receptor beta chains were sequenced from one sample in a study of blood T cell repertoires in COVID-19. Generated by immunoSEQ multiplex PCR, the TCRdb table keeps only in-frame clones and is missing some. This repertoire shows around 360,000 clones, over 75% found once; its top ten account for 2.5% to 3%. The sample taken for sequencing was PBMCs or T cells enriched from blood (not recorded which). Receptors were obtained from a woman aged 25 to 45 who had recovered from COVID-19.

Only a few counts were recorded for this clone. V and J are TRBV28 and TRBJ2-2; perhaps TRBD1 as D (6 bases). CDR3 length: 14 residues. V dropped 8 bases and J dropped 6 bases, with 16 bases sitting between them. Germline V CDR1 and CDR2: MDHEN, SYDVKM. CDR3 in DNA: TGTGCCAGCGGGCAGGGGCCAGGTCCCGGGGAGCTGTTTTTT. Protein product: CASGQGPGPGELFF.

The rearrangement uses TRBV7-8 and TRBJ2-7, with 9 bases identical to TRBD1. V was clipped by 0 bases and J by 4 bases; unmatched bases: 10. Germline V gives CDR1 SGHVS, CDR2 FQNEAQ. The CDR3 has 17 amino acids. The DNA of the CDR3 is TGTGCCAGCAGCTTAGCGTGGGGGACAGGGCTAAGGTACGAGCAGTACTTC. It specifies CASSLAWGTGLRYEQYF.

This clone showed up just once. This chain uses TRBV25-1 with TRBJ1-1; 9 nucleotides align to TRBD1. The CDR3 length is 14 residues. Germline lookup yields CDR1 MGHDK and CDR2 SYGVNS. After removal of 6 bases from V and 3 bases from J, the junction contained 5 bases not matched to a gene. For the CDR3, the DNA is TGTGCCAGCAGCCGAACAGGGGGCTACACTGAAGCTTTCTTT. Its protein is CASSRTGGYTEAFF.

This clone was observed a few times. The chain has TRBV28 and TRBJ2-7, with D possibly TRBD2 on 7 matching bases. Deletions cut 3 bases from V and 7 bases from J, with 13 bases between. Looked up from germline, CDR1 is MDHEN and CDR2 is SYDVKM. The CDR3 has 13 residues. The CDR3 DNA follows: TGTGCCAGCAGTTTGGGGGGGGCTGAGGAGCAGTACTTC. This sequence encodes CASSLGGAEEQYF.

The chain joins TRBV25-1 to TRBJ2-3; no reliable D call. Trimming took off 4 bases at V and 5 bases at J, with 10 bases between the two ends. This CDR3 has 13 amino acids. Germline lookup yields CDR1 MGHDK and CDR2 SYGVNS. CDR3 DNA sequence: TGTGCCAGCAGTGGACTCAGTGGAGATACGCAGTATTTT. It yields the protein CASSGLSGDTQYF.

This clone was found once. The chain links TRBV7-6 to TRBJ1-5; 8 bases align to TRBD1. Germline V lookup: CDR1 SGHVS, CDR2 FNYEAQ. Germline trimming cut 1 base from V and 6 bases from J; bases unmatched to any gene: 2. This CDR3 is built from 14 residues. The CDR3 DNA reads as TGTGCCAGCAGCTTAGGGACAGGGTCTCAGCCCCAGCATTTT. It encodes CASSLGTGSQPQHF.

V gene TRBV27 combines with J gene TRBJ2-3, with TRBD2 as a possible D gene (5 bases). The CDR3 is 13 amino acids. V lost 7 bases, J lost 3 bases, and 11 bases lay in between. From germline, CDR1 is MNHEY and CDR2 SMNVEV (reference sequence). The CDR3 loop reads CASKVTGTDTQYF. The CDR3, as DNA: TGTGCCAGCAAGGTCACGGGGACAGATACGCAGTATTTT.

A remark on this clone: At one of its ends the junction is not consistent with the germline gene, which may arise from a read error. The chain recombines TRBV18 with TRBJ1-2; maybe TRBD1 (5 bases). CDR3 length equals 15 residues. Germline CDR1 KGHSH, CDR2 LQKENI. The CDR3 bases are TGTGCCAGCCCACCGGTCTGGGGGGGAAACTATGGCTACACCTTC. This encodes CASPPVWGGNYGYTF.

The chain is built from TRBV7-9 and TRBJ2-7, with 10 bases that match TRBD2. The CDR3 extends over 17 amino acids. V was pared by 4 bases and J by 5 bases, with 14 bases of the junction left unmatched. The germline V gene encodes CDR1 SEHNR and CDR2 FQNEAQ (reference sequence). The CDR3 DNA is TGTGCCAGCAGCTCACCCCGAGGAGCGGGAGGGCCTGACGAGCAGTACTTC. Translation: CASSSPRGAGGPDEQYF.

The CDR3 loop reads CASSTFVGAGELFF. DNA of the CDR3: TGTGCCAGTAGTACGTTTGTGGGAGCCGGGGAGCTGTTTTTT. The chain carries TRBV19 and TRBJ2-2; D is possibly TRBD2 (5 bases). Trimming pared 4 bases from V and 6 bases from J, leaving 12 bases between. This CDR3 contains 14 residues. Germline lookup yields CDR1 LNHDA and CDR2 SQIVND (reference sequence). Based on the CDR3 plus reference TRBV19 and TRBJ2-2, the full variable domain is DGGITQSPKYLFRKEGQNVTLSCEQNLNHDAMYWYRQDPGQGLRLIYYSQIVNDFQKGDIAEGYSVSREKKESFPLTVTSAQKNPTAFYLCASSTFVGAGELFFGEGSRLTVL.

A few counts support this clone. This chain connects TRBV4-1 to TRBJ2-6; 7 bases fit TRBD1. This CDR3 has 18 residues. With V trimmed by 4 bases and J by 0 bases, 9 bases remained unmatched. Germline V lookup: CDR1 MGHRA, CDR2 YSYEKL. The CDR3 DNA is TGCGCCAGCAGCCCGATGGTAGGACAGGCCTCTGGGGCCAACGTCCTGACTTTC. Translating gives CASSPMVGQASGANVLTF.

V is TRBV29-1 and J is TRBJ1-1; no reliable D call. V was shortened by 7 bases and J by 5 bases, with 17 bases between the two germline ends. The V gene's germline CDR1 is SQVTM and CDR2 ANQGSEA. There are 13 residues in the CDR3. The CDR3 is CSALTQIDTEAFF. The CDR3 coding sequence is TGCAGCGCTCTGACTCAGATTGATACTGAAGCTTTCTTT. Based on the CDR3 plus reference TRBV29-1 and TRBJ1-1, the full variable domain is SAVISQKPSRDICQRGTSLTIQCQVDSQVTMMFWYRQQPGQSLTLIATANQGSEATYESGFVIDKFPISRPNLTFSTLTVSNMSPEDSSIYLCSALTQIDTEAFFGQGTRLTVV.

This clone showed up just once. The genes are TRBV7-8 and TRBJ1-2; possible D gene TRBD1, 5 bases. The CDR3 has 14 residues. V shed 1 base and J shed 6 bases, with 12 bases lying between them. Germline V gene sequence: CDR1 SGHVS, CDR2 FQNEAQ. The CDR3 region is CASSLVGGVHGYTF. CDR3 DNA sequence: TGTGCCAGCAGCTTAGTCGGGGGGGTGCATGGCTACACCTTC.

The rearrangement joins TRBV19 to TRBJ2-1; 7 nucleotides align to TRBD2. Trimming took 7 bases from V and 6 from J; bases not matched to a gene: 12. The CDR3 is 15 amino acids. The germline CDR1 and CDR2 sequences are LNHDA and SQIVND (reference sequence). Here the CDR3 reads CASTTTSETSNEQFF. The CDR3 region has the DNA TGTGCCAGTACTACCACTAGCGAGACTTCCAATGAGCAGTTCTTC.

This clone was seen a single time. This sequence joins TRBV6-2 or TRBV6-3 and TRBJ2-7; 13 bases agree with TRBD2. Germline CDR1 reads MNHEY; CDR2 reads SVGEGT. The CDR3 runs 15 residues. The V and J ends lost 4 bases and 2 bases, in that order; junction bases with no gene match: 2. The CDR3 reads CASSSGLAGAYEQYF. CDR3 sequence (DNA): TGTGCCAGCAGTTCAGGACTAGCGGGGGCCTACGAGCAGTACTTC.

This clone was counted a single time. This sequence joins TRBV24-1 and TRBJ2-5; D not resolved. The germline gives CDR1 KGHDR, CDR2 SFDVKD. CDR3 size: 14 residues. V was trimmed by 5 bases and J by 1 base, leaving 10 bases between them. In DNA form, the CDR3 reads TGTGCCACCAGTGTCCCGACTTTCCAAGAGACCCAGTACTTC. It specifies CATSVPTFQETQYF.

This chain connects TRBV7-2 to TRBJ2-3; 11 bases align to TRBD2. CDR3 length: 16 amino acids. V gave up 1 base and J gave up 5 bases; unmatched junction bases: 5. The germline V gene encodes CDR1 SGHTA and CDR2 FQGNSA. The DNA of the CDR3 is TGTGCCAGCAGCTTAGTAGCGGGAGGGCAAAAAGATACGCAGTATTTT. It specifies CASSLVAGGQKDTQYF.

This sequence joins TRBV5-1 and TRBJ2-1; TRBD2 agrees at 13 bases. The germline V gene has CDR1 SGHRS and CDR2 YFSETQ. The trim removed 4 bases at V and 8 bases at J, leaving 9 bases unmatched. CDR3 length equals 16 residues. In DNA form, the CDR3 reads TGCGCCAGCAGCGGCGGACTAGCGGGAGTTTATCATGAGCAGTTCTTC. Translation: CASSGGLAGVYHEQFF.

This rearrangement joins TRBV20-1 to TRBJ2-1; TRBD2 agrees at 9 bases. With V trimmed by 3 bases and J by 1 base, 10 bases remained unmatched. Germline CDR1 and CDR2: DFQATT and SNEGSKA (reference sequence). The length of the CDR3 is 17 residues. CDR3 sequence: CSASWRGGRGSYNEQFF. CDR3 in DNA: TGCAGTGCTAGTTGGCGGGGCGGGAGGGGGTCCTACAATGAGCAGTTCTTC.

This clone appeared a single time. CDR3 DNA: TGTGCCAGCTCACCTTCCGACAGGGGGCAAGAGACCCAGTACTTC. It translates to CASSPSDRGQETQYF. This chain links TRBV18 with TRBJ2-5, with 9 bases fitting TRBD1. The CDR3 covers 15 residues. V dropped 3 bases and J dropped 2; count of bases not matched to a gene: 4. Germline CDR1 and CDR2: KGHSH and LQKENI.

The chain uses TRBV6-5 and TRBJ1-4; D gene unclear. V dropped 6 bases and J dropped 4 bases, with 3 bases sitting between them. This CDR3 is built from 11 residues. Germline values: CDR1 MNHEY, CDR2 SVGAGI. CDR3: CASSHNEKLFF. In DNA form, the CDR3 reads TGTGCCAGCAGCCATAATGAAAAACTGTTTTTT.

CDR3 in amino acids: CASSLRGSSTDTQYF. The CDR3, as DNA: TGTGCCAGCAGCTTGCGGGGGTCTAGCACAGATACGCAGTATTTT. The chain employs TRBV7-8 and TRBJ2-3; 7 bases agree with TRBD2. V lost 3 bases to trimming and J lost 0 bases; unmatched junction nucleotides: 3. The CDR3 contains 15 residues. Looked up from germline, CDR1 is SGHVS and CDR2 is FQNEAQ.